This paragraph covers one T cell receptor beta chain sequence. Unsorted whole blood supplied the blood RNA, and germline DNA was isolated too. Sampling before surgery obtained around 4.4 milliliters of peripheral blood. With approximately 470 ng total RNA as template and a constant-region primer, TCR beta cDNA was made. Investigators got TCR beta libraries out of three nested multiplex PCR rounds, done with slightly modified ARM-PCR. Investigators reported that the first two PCR rounds, at about 11 cycles each, used TRBV1-TRBV30 forward primers with a C-beta reverse primer. One entry per CDR3 protein results from TCRdb running MiXCR on the multiplex PCR reads. The data hold about 300,000 distinct CDR3 sequences, with approximately 65% observed a single time. This sample was included in a study of tumor-infiltrating lymphocytes in primary liver carcinoma. CDR3 length: 14 residues.

Sequencing was performed on peripheral blood. The TCR sequence derives from a man aged 40-50 years with primary liver carcinoma and hepatitis B virus infection. This chain connects TRBV21-1 to TRBJ2-2; whether TRBD1, the table's D call, matches the DNA was not checked. TRBV21-1 is a pseudogene locus. The CDR3 DNA follows: TGTGCCAGAAATCGACAGGGTGGTACCGGGGAGCTGTTTTTT. It yields the protein CARNRQGGTGELFF.